The clone carrying this TCR beta chain was seen a few times. The antigen is undetermined. The sample, 7.5 to 10 milliliters of peripheral blood, was drawn from each donor. This entry belongs to a study of blood T cells in healthy people across ages. General study results and limits: Researchers judged that diversity estimates from one million T cells fell short of true values.

This CDR3 is built from 14 residues. CDR1 and CDR2 (germline): SGHRS, YFSETQ. V lost 3 bases and J lost 5, with 14 bases in between. A sample-barcoded 5' primer and a J-beta primer mix were used in a second PCR of roughly 7 to 12 cycles. MiXCR was run by TCRdb on the 5' RACE reads, yielding one entry per CDR3 protein. The repertoire holds around 1,000,000 distinct CDR3 sequences, with around 25% as singletons. The sample was also reused in another study, on T cells of mothers and their children. Per that study: A few healthy Caucasian mothers and their six children donated.

The specimen sequenced was blood. The chain carries TRBV5-1 and TRBJ2-5; the D gene could be TRBD1 or TRBD2 (5 bases each). The source is a girl between 2 and 10 years old in good health. CDR3 loop: CASSYWRQGETQYF. CDR3 in DNA: TGCGCCAGCAGCTATTGGAGGCAGGGCGAGACCCAGTACTTC.